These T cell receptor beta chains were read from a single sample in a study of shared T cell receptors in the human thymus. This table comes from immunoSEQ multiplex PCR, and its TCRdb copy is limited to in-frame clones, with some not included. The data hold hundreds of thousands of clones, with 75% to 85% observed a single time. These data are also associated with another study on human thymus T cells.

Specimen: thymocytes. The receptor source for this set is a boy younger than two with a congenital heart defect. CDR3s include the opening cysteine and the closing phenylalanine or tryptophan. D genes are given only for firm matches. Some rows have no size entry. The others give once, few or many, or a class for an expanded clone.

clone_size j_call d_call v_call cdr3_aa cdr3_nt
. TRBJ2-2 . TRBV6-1 CATGVSGPTGELFF TGTGCCACCGGGGTCAGCGGACCGACCGGGGAGCTGTTTTTT
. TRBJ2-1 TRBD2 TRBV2 CASRDGFSGRAYNEQFF TGTGCCAGCAGGGACGGATTTAGCGGGAGAGCCTACAATGAGCAGTTCTTC
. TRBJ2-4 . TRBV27 CASSGAGQGTSKNIQYF TGTGCCAGCAGTGGCGCGGGACAGGGGACTAGCAAGAACATTCAGTACTTC
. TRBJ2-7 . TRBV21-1 CASSRTPRGEQYF TGTGCCAGCAGCAGGACTCCCCGGGGCGAGCAGTACTTC
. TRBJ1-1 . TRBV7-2 CASRGLREGTEAFF TGTGCCAGCAGGGGGTTGAGGGAGGGCACTGAAGCTTTCTTT
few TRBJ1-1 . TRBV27 CASRSQGSEAFF TGTGCCAGCAGGTCACAGGGTAGTGAAGCTTTCTTT
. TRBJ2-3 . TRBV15 CATSRESGPYPTDTQYF TGTGCCACCAGCAGAGAGTCCGGTCCCTACCCCACAGATACGCAGTATTTT
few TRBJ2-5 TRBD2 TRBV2 CASTRGGLAGQETQYF TGTGCCAGCACTAGGGGTGGACTAGCGGGACAAGAGACCCAGTACTTC
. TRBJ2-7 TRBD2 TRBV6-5 CATRGLAGVFIEQYF TGTGCCACAAGGGGACTAGCGGGAGTTTTCATCGAGCAGTACTTC
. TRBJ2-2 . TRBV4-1 CASSQDLRRGNTGELFF TGCGCCAGCAGCCAAGATCTGAGGCGGGGGAACACCGGGGAGCTGTTTTTT
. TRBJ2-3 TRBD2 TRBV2 CASSVFQREGLYADTQYF TGTGCCAGCAGTGTATTCCAGCGGGAGGGCCTGTATGCAGATACGCAGTATTTT
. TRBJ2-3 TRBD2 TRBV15 CATSGPSGTFLNTQYF TGTGCCACCAGCGGGCCTAGCGGGACTTTCTTAAATACGCAGTATTTT
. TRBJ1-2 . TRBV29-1 CSVSWGQNYGYTF TGCAGCGTCTCCTGGGGGCAGAACTATGGCTACACCTTC
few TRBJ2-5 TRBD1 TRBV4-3 CASSQNDRGCETQYF TGCGCCAGCAGCCAAAATGACAGGGGGTGCGAGACCCAGTACTTC
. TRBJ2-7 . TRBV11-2 CASSPRLGLEQYF TGTGCCAGCAGCCCAAGACTAGGACTCGAGCAGTACTTC
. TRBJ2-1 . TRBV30 CAWSSRLRHHEQFF TGTGCCTGGAGTTCCAGACTGAGGCACCATGAGCAGTTCTTC
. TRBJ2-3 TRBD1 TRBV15 CATSPDRGPVTDTQYF TGTGCCACCAGCCCGGACAGGGGGCCCGTGACAGATACGCAGTATTTT
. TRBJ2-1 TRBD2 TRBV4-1 CASSQDWVVAGSEQFF TGCGCCAGCAGCCAAGATTGGGTGGTAGCGGGGAGTGAGCAGTTCTTC